The TCR delta chain under discussion was sequenced for a study of gamma-delta T cells after stem cell transplantation. This clone turned up a few times. A far larger clone is off by one base, so a read error is likely. TCRdb re-called the RT-PCR reads through CATT. This sample yields about 760 delta-chain clones, of which roughly 2.2% are seen a single time; roughly 49% belongs to the top ten. The CDR3 length is 24 residues. Looked up from germline, CDR1 is TSWWSYY and CDR2 is QGS. V gave up 2 bases and J gave up 0 bases; unmatched junction bases: 24. The sequencing sample was made of gamma-delta T cells. This TCR was sampled from a human donor. It is not recorded whose cells these are; they may come from a transplant donor. The chain joins TRDV1 to TRDJ2; 10 positions match TRDD3. As DNA, the CDR3 is TGTGCTCTTGGGGAAGAGCCTCCTACCGTACTGGGGGATTTTCCGTGCACTTTGACAGCACAACTCTTCTTT. Protein sequence: CALGEEPPTVLGDFPCTLTAQLFF.